A selection of T cell receptor beta chains follows, all from one sample in a study of CD49a tissue-resident CD8 T cells in human skin. Method: immunoSEQ multiplex PCR; TCRdb's copy keeps in-frame clones and lacks some. Seen here are about 1,500 clones, around 70% observed once, and the top ten hold 30% to 45%. The sequenced sample was CLA- CD8+ effector memory T cells sorted from blood. These receptors were obtained from a human donor in good health. The CDR3 runs from the conserved cysteine through the conserved F or W. Fields, in order: D gene, V gene, J gene, clone size, CDR3 protein, CDR3 DNA. The D gene is left open where the match is weak. Clone size is shown for a subset of rows, as once, few, many or a class of expanded clone.

d_call: -; v_call: TRBV7-3; j_call: TRBJ1-1; clone_size: -; cdr3_aa: CASSTNQGAEAFF; cdr3_nt: TGTGCCAGCAGTACCAATCAGGGTGCTGAAGCTTTCTTT
d_call: TRBD2; v_call: TRBV19; j_call: TRBJ2-3; clone_size: -; cdr3_aa: CASSGTSGTDTQYF; cdr3_nt: TGTGCCAGTAGTGGGACTAGCGGCACAGATACGCAGTATTTT
d_call: -; v_call: TRBV6-5; j_call: TRBJ2-1; clone_size: few; cdr3_aa: CASSYSGGSYNEQFF; cdr3_nt: TGTGCCAGCAGTTACTCGGGGGGCTCCTACAATGAGCAGTTCTTC
d_call: TRBD2; v_call: TRBV13; j_call: TRBJ2-5; clone_size: -; cdr3_aa: CASSFKGREETQYF; cdr3_nt: TGTGCCAGCAGCTTTAAGGGGCGGGAGGAGACCCAGTACTTC
d_call: -; v_call: TRBV7-9; j_call: TRBJ2-7; clone_size: -; cdr3_aa: CASSPSGSAYEQYF; cdr3_nt: TGTGCCAGCAGTCCGTCCGGGAGTGCCTACGAGCAGTACTTC
d_call: TRBD1; v_call: TRBV29-1; j_call: TRBJ2-3; clone_size: -; cdr3_aa: CSVVFWGQGADTQYF; cdr3_nt: TGCAGCGTTGTATTCTGGGGACAGGGCGCAGATACGCAGTATTTT
d_call: TRBD1; v_call: TRBV6-5; j_call: TRBJ2-2; clone_size: -; cdr3_aa: CASSSTGQIYTGELFF; cdr3_nt: TGTGCCAGCAGTTCTACGGGACAGATTTACACCGGGGAGCTGTTTTTT
d_call: -; v_call: TRBV6-6; j_call: TRBJ2-7; clone_size: -; cdr3_aa: CASSYDSGYEQYF; cdr3_nt: TGTGCCAGCAGTTACGACAGTGGGTACGAGCAGTACTTC
d_call: -; v_call: TRBV2; j_call: TRBJ1-2; clone_size: -; cdr3_aa: CASSEGDNVPYGYTF; cdr3_nt: TGTGCCAGCAGTGAAGGGGACAACGTTCCTTATGGCTACACCTTC
d_call: -; v_call: TRBV12-2; j_call: TRBJ2-7; clone_size: -; cdr3_aa: CASRPPGGGSSYEQYF; cdr3_nt: TGTGCAAGTCGCCCCCCAGGGGGCGGTAGCTCCTACGAGCAGTACTTC
d_call: TRBD2; v_call: TRBV6-4; j_call: TRBJ2-3; clone_size: -; cdr3_aa: CASSDSDSGIGQYF; cdr3_nt: TGTGCCAGCAGTGACTCGGATAGCGGGATCGGGCAGTATTTT
d_call: -; v_call: TRBV5-4; j_call: TRBJ1-3; clone_size: few; cdr3_aa: CASSADSSGNTIYF; cdr3_nt: TGTGCCAGCAGCGCAGACAGCTCTGGAAACACCATATATTTT
d_call: -; v_call: TRBV13; j_call: TRBJ1-5; clone_size: -; cdr3_aa: CASSLGPGVSNQPQHF; cdr3_nt: TGTGCCAGCAGCTTAGGCCCCGGGGTAAGCAATCAGCCCCAGCATTTT
d_call: TRBD1; v_call: TRBV15; j_call: TRBJ2-5; clone_size: once; cdr3_aa: CATSRVGQATETQYF; cdr3_nt: TGTGCCACCAGCAGAGTGGGACAGGCCACAGAGACCCAGTACTTC
d_call: -; v_call: TRBV27; j_call: TRBJ1-5; clone_size: -; cdr3_aa: CASLAQDSNQPQHF; cdr3_nt: TGTGCCAGCCTAGCGCAGGATAGCAATCAGCCCCAGCATTTT
d_call: TRBD2; v_call: TRBV6-4; j_call: TRBJ2-1; clone_size: once; cdr3_aa: CASSPLAGGGGEQFF; cdr3_nt: TGTGCCAGCAGTCCCTTGGCGGGGGGCGGGGGTGAGCAGTTCTTC
d_call: TRBD1; v_call: TRBV6-4; j_call: TRBJ2-3; clone_size: -; cdr3_aa: CASSEGQGAGDTQYF; cdr3_nt: TGTGCCAGCAGTGAAGGACAGGGGGCGGGAGATACGCAGTATTTT
d_call: -; v_call: TRBV28; j_call: TRBJ2-7; clone_size: large; cdr3_aa: CASSDSWDTRLEQYF; cdr3_nt: TGTGCCAGCAGTGATAGCTGGGACACGCGACTCGAGCAGTACTTC
d_call: TRBD1; v_call: TRBV4-1; j_call: TRBJ2-5; clone_size: -; cdr3_aa: CASSQDGPGQAETQYF; cdr3_nt: TGCGCCAGCAGCCAAGACGGCCCAGGACAGGCGGAGACCCAGTACTTC
d_call: -; v_call: TRBV28; j_call: TRBJ2-7; clone_size: -; cdr3_aa: CASSLDVRKAYEQYF; cdr3_nt: TGTGCCAGCAGTCTCGACGTGAGGAAAGCCTACGAGCAGTACTTC
d_call: -; v_call: TRBV20-1; j_call: TRBJ2-7; clone_size: -; cdr3_aa: CSLTDSYEQYF; cdr3_nt: TGCAGTCTGACTGACTCCTACGAGCAGTACTTC
d_call: TRBD1; v_call: TRBV29-1; j_call: TRBJ2-2; clone_size: -; cdr3_aa: CSVADRHTGELFF; cdr3_nt: TGCAGCGTTGCGGACAGGCACACCGGGGAGCTGTTTTTT
d_call: TRBD1; v_call: TRBV6-1; j_call: TRBJ1-5; clone_size: -; cdr3_aa: CASSDADREVYSNQPQHF; cdr3_nt: TGTGCCAGCAGTGATGCGGACAGGGAGGTCTATAGCAATCAGCCCCAGCATTTT
d_call: -; v_call: TRBV7-8; j_call: TRBJ1-5; clone_size: -; cdr3_aa: CASSSLQGPSQPQHF; cdr3_nt: TGTGCCAGCAGCTCACTACAGGGTCCTTCTCAGCCCCAGCATTTT
d_call: TRBD1; v_call: TRBV28; j_call: TRBJ2-7; clone_size: -; cdr3_aa: CASRPGTGLYEQYF; cdr3_nt: TGTGCCAGCAGGCCCGGGACAGGTCTCTACGAGCAGTACTTC
d_call: TRBD1; v_call: TRBV7-8; j_call: TRBJ1-3; clone_size: -; cdr3_aa: CASSLTGVNTIYF; cdr3_nt: TGTGCCAGCAGCTTAACAGGGGTAAACACCATATATTTT
d_call: -; v_call: TRBV6-5; j_call: TRBJ2-7; clone_size: few; cdr3_aa: CASSPWVGERREQYF; cdr3_nt: TGTGCCAGCAGCCCGTGGGTAGGGGAAAGGCGCGAGCAGTACTTC
d_call: TRBD2; v_call: TRBV7-7; j_call: TRBJ2-7; clone_size: -; cdr3_aa: CASSLAAGLAEGDEQYF; cdr3_nt: TGTGCTAGCAGCTTAGCGGCGGGACTAGCGGAAGGGGACGAGCAGTACTTC
d_call: -; v_call: TRBV4-3; j_call: TRBJ1-1; clone_size: few; cdr3_aa: CASSQDQELNTEAFF; cdr3_nt: TGCGCCAGCAGCCAAGATCAAGAGTTGAACACTGAAGCTTTCTTT
d_call: TRBD1; v_call: TRBV14; j_call: TRBJ2-7; clone_size: -; cdr3_aa: CASSHRDRVEQYF; cdr3_nt: TGTGCCAGCAGCCATCGGGACAGGGTCGAGCAGTACTTC
d_call: TRBD2; v_call: TRBV6-1; j_call: TRBJ2-7; clone_size: few; cdr3_aa: CASSEASGGAYEQYF; cdr3_nt: TGTGCCAGCAGTGAAGCTAGCGGGGGGGCCTACGAGCAGTACTTC
d_call: TRBD2; v_call: TRBV6-4; j_call: TRBJ2-2; clone_size: few; cdr3_aa: CASSLAGDTGELFF; cdr3_nt: TGTGCCAGCAGTCTAGCGGGAGACACCGGGGAGCTGTTTTTT
d_call: TRBD2; v_call: TRBV6-4; j_call: TRBJ2-3; clone_size: -; cdr3_aa: CASSDSTSGGADTQYF; cdr3_nt: TGTGCCAGCAGTGACTCGACTAGCGGGGGGGCAGATACGCAGTATTTT
d_call: TRBD2; v_call: TRBV29-1; j_call: TRBJ2-7; clone_size: -; cdr3_aa: CSVRGGLSSYEQYF; cdr3_nt: TGCAGCGTCCGGGGGGGTTTAAGCTCCTACGAGCAGTACTTC
d_call: TRBD2; v_call: TRBV4-3; j_call: TRBJ2-3; clone_size: -; cdr3_aa: CASSQDRAGGPDQAQYF; cdr3_nt: TGCGCCAGCAGCCAAGATAGAGCGGGGGGCCCAGACCAGGCGCAGTATTTT
d_call: TRBD2; v_call: TRBV10-3; j_call: TRBJ2-7; clone_size: -; cdr3_aa: CAISEGLAGVGEQYF; cdr3_nt: TGTGCCATCAGTGAAGGACTAGCGGGGGTAGGTGAGCAGTACTTC
d_call: TRBD1; v_call: TRBV29-1; j_call: TRBJ2-7; clone_size: -; cdr3_aa: CSVAGTGVSYEQYF; cdr3_nt: TGCAGCGTTGCTGGGACAGGGGTATCCTACGAGCAGTACTTC
d_call: -; v_call: TRBV5-4; j_call: TRBJ2-7; clone_size: -; cdr3_aa: CASSPYGSSYEQYF; cdr3_nt: TGTGCCAGCAGCCCCTACGGTTCCTCCTACGAGCAGTACTTC
d_call: -; v_call: TRBV27; j_call: TRBJ2-1; clone_size: -; cdr3_aa: CATTPSTGYNEQFF; cdr3_nt: TGTGCCACCACCCCCTCGACAGGTTACAATGAGCAGTTCTTC
d_call: -; v_call: TRBV4-2; j_call: TRBJ2-1; clone_size: few; cdr3_aa: CASSQDTGDEQFF; cdr3_nt: TGTGCCAGCAGCCAAGATACAGGAGACGAGCAGTTCTTC